This TCR beta chain came from a study of T cell responses to AZD1222 COVID-19 vaccine. Study observations and caveats: White British people made up most donors, females outnumbered males, and clonal diversity was possibly underestimated. Repertoires in all cases were sampled only once the peak T cell response had passed. Unmutated regions of variants are reportedly targeted by nearly half of spike-specific TCRs.

Clones were read by immunoSEQ multiplex PCR, and TCRdb kept only the in-frame ones, dropping some. The sample shows roughly 80,000 clones, about 93% of them seen only once. With respect to this clone: Its specificity is not known.

This TCR was recovered from an adult in good health. The source material was peripheral blood, sampled on day 0 of MenACWY control vaccination.

CDR3 nucleotide sequence: TGTGCCAGCAGCCTCAAACAGGGGGCCGGTGAAGCTTTCTTT. It yields the protein CASSLKQGAGEAFF. The chain carries TRBV11-2 and TRBJ1-1; 9 bases fit TRBD1. J was trimmed by 7 bases and V by 5 bases; bases with no gene match: 8. Germline V CDR1 and CDR2: SGHAT, FQNNGV. The CDR3 contains 14 residues.